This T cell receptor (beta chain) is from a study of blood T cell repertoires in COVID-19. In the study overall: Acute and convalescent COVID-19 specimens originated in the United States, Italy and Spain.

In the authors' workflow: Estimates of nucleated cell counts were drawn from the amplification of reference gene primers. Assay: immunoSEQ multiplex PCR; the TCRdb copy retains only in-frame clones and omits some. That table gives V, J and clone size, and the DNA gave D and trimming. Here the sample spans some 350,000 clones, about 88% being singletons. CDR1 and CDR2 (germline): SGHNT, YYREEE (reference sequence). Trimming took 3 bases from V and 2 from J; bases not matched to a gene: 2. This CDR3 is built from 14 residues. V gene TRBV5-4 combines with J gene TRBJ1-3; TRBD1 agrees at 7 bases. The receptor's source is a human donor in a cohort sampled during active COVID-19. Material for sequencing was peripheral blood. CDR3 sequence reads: CASSSGQAGNTIYF. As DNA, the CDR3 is TGTGCCAGCAGCTCCGGACAGGCTGGAAACACCATATATTTT.